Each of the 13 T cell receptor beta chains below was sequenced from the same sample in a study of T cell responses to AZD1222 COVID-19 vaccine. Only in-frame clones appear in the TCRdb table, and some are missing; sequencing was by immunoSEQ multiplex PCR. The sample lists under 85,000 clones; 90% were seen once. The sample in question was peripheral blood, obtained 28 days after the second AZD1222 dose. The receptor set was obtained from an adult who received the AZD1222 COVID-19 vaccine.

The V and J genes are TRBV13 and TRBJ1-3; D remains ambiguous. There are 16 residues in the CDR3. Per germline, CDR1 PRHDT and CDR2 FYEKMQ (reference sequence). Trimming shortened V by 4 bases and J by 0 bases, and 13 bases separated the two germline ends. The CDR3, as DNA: TGTGCCAGCAGCTCCAGACTGAGAAGCTCTGGAAACACCATATATTTT. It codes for CASSSRLRSSGNTIYF.

The CDR3 DNA reads TGTGCCAGCAGCTTAGTCCCCCCAGCGGAAGCCTCCACGGGTTTCAATGAGCAGTTCTTC. Encoded protein: CASSLVPPAEASTGFNEQFF. The genes are TRBV11-3 and TRBJ2-1, with D possibly being TRBD2 (5 bases). Between the trimmed V and J ends, which lost 1 base and 6 bases, there was a span of 28 bases. The CDR3 spans 20 residues. Germline CDR1 and CDR2: SGHNT and YENEEA.

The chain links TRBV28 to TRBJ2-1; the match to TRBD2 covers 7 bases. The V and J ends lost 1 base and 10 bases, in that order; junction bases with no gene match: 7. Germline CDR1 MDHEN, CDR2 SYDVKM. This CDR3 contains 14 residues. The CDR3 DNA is TGTGCCAGCAGTTTATATACGTCGGGGGGAGAGCAGTTCTTC. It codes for CASSLYTSGGEQFF.

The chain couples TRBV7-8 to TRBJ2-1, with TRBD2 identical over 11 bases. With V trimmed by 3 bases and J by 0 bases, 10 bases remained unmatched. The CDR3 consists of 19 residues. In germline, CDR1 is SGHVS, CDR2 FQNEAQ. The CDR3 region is CASSFYLAGGLSSYNEQFF. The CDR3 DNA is TGTGCCAGCAGCTTCTACCTAGCGGGGGGATTAAGCTCCTACAATGAGCAGTTCTTC.

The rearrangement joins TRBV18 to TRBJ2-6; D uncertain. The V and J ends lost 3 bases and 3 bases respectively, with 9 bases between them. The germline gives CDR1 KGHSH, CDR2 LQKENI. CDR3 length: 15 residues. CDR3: CASSPSVDGANVLTF. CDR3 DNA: TGTGCCAGCTCACCGTCGGTGGATGGGGCCAACGTCCTGACTTTC. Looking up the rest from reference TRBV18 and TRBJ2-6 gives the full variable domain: NAGVMQNPRHLVRRRGQEARLRCSPMKGHSHVYWYRQLPEEGLKFMVYLQKENIIDESGMPKERFSAEFPKEGPSILRIQQVVRGDSAAYFCASSPSVDGANVLTFGAGSRLTVL.

The CDR3 DNA reads TGCGCCAGCAGCCAATACAAAGATACGCAGTATTTT. It is translated as CASSQYKDTQYF. This rearrangement joins TRBV4-1 to TRBJ2-3; unclear D gene. Germline CDR1 MGHRA, CDR2 YSYEKL. Trimming cost V 2 bases and J 5 bases, with 5 bases left between them. This CDR3 contains 12 residues.

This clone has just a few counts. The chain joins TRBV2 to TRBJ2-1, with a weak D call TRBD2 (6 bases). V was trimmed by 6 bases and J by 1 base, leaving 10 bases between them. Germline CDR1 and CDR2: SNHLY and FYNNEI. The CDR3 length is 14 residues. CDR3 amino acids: CASRGTRSYNEQFF. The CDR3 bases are TGTGCCAGCAGGGGGACTCGATCCTACAATGAGCAGTTCTTC.

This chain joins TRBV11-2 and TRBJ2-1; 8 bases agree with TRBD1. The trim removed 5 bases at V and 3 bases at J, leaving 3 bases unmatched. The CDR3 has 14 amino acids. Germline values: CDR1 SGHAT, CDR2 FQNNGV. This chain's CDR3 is CASSQDRGYNEQFF. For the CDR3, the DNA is TGTGCCAGCAGCCAAGACAGGGGCTACAATGAGCAGTTCTTC.

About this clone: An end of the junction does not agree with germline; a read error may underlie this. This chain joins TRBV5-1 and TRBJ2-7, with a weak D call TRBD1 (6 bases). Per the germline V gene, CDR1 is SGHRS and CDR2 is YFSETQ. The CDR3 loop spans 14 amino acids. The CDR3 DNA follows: TGCGCCAGCACCTTGAGGGGGAGCTCCTACGAGCAGTACTTC. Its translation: CASTLRGSSYEQYF.

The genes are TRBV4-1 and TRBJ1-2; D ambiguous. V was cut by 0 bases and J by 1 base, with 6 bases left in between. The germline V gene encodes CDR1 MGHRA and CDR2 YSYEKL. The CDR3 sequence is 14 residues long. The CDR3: CASSQDGYNYGYTF. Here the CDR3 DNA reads TGCGCCAGCAGCCAAGACGGTTATAACTATGGCTACACCTTC.

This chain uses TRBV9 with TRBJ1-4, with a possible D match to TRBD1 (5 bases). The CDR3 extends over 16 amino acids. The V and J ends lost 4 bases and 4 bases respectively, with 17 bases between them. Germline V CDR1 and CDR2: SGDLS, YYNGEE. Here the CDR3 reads CASSPSAGDYNEKLFF. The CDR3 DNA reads TGTGCCAGCAGCCCCTCGGCTGGGGACTATAATGAAAAACTGTTTTTT.

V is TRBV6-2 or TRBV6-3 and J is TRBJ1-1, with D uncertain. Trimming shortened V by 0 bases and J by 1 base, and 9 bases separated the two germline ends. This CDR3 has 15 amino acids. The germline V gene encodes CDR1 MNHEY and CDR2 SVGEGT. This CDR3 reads CASSYSAPGNTEAFF. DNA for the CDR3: TGTGCCAGCAGTTACTCGGCCCCCGGGAACACTGAAGCTTTCTTT.

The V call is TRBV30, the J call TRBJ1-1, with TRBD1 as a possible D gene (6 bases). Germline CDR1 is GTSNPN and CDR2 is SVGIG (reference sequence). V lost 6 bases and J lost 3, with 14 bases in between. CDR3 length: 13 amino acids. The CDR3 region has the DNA TGTGCCTGCCACAGGACAGTCGACACTGAAGCTTTCTTT. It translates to CACHRTVDTEAFF.